A selection of T cell receptor beta chains follows, all from one sample in a study of T cell responses to AZD1222 COVID-19 vaccine. Data came from immunoSEQ multiplex PCR; TCRdb stores just in-frame clones and leaves some out. The repertoire holds 150,000 to 200,000 clones, with 80% to 90% as singletons. The specimen comprised peripheral blood, sampled on day 0 of AZD1222 vaccination. These receptors were obtained from an adult in good health. CDR3s include the opening cysteine and the closing phenylalanine or tryptophan. D genes are given only for firm matches. Size is stated for part of the rows, as once, few or many counts, or as a class when the clone is expanded.

length | D | J | size | V | DNA | CDR3
15 | . | TRBJ1-2 | . | TRBV2 | TGTGCCAGCAGGCTGGAACAGGGTAGTATCTATGGCTACACCTTC | CASRLEQGSIYGYTF
15 | TRBD2 | TRBJ2-2 | few | TRBV6-1 | TGTGCCAGCAGTGAAGCTAGCGGGGGGGCCGGGGAGCTGTTTTTT | CASSEASGGAGELFF
15 | TRBD1 | TRBJ2-2 | . | TRBV14 | TGTGCCAGCAGGAAACAGGGGGCGCGCACCGGGGAGCTGTTTTTT | CASRKQGARTGELFF
16 | . | TRBJ1-1 | few | TRBV5-3 | TGTGCCAGAAGCTTGGGTGTAGCGGACATGAACACTGAAGCTTTCTTT | CARSLGVADMNTEAFF
14 | . | TRBJ2-7 | . | TRBV21-1 | TGTGCCAGCACCCTCAGGACTAGCGGGAACGAGCAGTACTTC | CASTLRTSGNEQYF
14 | TRBD1 | TRBJ2-7 | . | TRBV6-5 | TGTGCCAGCACCCAAGGGGGACAGGGCTACGAGCAGTACTTC | CASTQGGQGYEQYF
12 | . | TRBJ1-1 | . | TRBV11-2 | TGTGCCAGCAGCTTTCGACCGACTGAAGCTTTCTTT | CASSFRPTEAFF
17 | . | TRBJ2-1 | . | TRBV14 | TGTGCCAGCAGCCAAGAACCGTCCACTGGAGGGGAAGATGAGCAGTTCTTC | CASSQEPSTGGEDEQFF
13 | . | TRBJ2-1 | . | TRBV5-1 | TGCGCCAGCAGCTTGGGCTCCTATCCCGAGCAGTTCTTC | CASSLGSYPEQFF
13 | . | TRBJ1-2 | . | TRBV19 | TGTGCCAGCGAAGGAGCGCGGGGGTATGGCTACACCTTC | CASEGARGYGYTF
15 | . | TRBJ1-4 | . | TRBV4-1 | TGCGCCAGCAGCCAATCGGGGGGCGACGGTGAAAAACTGTTTTTT | CASSQSGGDGEKLFF
12 | . | TRBJ1-1 | once | TRBV6-2/TRBV6-3 | TGTGCCAGCAGTACAGGTGTACTTGAAGCTTTCTTT | CASSTGVLEAFF
14 | . | TRBJ1-5 | . | TRBV3-1/TRBV3-2 | TGTGCCAGCAGCCAAGGAGGGGGACGGCAGCCCCAGCATTTT | CASSQGGGRQPQHF
14 | . | TRBJ1-1 | . | TRBV7-8 | TGTGCCAGCAGCTTATCGGTGGGGAACACTGAAGCTTTCTTT | CASSLSVGNTEAFF
15 | TRBD1 | TRBJ2-1 | . | TRBV2 | TGTGCCAGCAGTGACCGGACAGGGGGAGGCAATGAGCAGTTCTTC | CASSDRTGGGNEQFF
16 | TRBD1 | TRBJ1-1 | . | TRBV3-1/TRBV3-2 | TGTGCCAGCAGCCAAGTGTTTGGGACAGCGCACACTGAAGCTTTCTTT | CASSQVFGTAHTEAFF
15 | TRBD1 | TRBJ1-4 | . | TRBV5-5 | TGTGCCAGCAGCCCGGGGACAGGGCTAGACGAAAAACTGTTTTTT | CASSPGTGLDEKLFF
14 | . | TRBJ1-4 | . | TRBV10-3 | TGTGCCATCATCGGACCGGCAACTAATGAAAAACTGTTTTTT | CAIIGPATNEKLFF
14 | . | TRBJ1-2 | . | TRBV10-3 | TGTGCCATCAACAGCGTAGAAGAAGGCTATGGCTACACCTTC | CAINSVEEGYGYTF
13 | . | TRBJ2-7 | . | TRBV10-3 | TGTGCCACTAAGGGCCGGGTCTCCTACGAGCAGTACTTC | CATKGRVSYEQYF
15 | . | TRBJ1-2 | . | TRBV19 | TGTGCCAGTAGTATCGAACAGGTGGGGAACTATGGCTACACCTTC | CASSIEQVGNYGYTF
12 | . | TRBJ1-6 | once | TRBV5-1 | TGCGCCAGCAGCTTGATGGGGGGGCCCCTCCACTTT | CASSLMGGPLHF
16 | TRBD1 | TRBJ2-2 | . | TRBV24-1 | TGTGCCACCAGTGACCGTGGACAGGGTTTGGGCGGGGAGCTGTTTTTT | CATSDRGQGLGGELFF
10 | . | TRBJ1-2 | . | TRBV30 | TGTGCCTGGAGCAAAGTCGGCTACACCTTC | CAWSKVGYTF
15 | . | TRBJ2-7 | . | TRBV7-6 | TGTGCCAGCAGCTTATGGAAGGTTCCGGGCTACGAGCAGTACTTC | CASSLWKVPGYEQYF
14 | . | TRBJ1-1 | . | TRBV6-5 | TGTGCCAGCAGACTCGGGGCCGGGGGGACTGAAGCTTTCTTT | CASRLGAGGTEAFF
13 | . | TRBJ1-2 | . | TRBV3-1/TRBV3-2 | TGTGCCAGCAGCCACCGTAAGGGGAATGGCTACACCTTC | CASSHRKGNGYTF
14 | TRBD2 | TRBJ2-1 | . | TRBV11-3 | TGTGCCAGCAGCAACCCGGGGGGGCGGCATGAGCAGTTCTTC | CASSNPGGRHEQFF
17 | TRBD1 | TRBJ1-6 | . | TRBV5-1 | TGCGCCAGCAGCTTAAGGGGACAGTCCTCCTATAATTCACCCCTCCACTTT | CASSLRGQSSYNSPLHF
16 | TRBD1 | TRBJ2-2 | . | TRBV7-2 | TGTGCCAGCAGCTCGACAGGGGGAGGTTACACCGGGGAGCTGTTTTTT | CASSSTGGGYTGELFF
14 | . | TRBJ1-1 | . | TRBV30 | TGTGCCTGGAGTGCTTCAATGGGGAGCGCTGAAGCTTTCTTT | CAWSASMGSAEAFF
13 | . | TRBJ2-5 | . | TRBV5-4 | TGTGCCAGCAGCTTGGGACAGCCAGAGACCCAGTACTTC | CASSLGQPETQYF
12 | . | TRBJ1-3 | . | TRBV6-5 | TGTGCCAGCATGGGGGGTGGAAACACCATATATTTT | CASMGGGNTIYF
14 | . | TRBJ1-1 | few | TRBV10-2 | TGCGCCAGCAGTGCCAGGGTCATGAACACTGAAGCTTTCTTT | CASSARVMNTEAFF
15 | . | TRBJ1-6 | . | TRBV5-4 | TGTGCCAGCAGCTCCCCCACCGTCAGGGATTCACCCCTCCACTTT | CASSSPTVRDSPLHF
14 | . | TRBJ2-1 | . | TRBV5-1 | TGCGCCAGCAGCCTGGGACCCCTGGGCTATGAGCAGTTCTTC | CASSLGPLGYEQFF
13 | TRBD1 | TRBJ2-1 | . | TRBV9 | TGTGCCAGCAGCCCGAGACAGCGACAGGGGCCATTCTTC | CASSPRQRQGPFF
15 | TRBD2 | TRBJ2-3 | . | TRBV9 | TGTGCCAGCAGCGGAAGCGGGGGGATAACAGATACGCAGTATTTT | CASSGSGGITDTQYF
15 | . | TRBJ2-7 | . | TRBV7-8 | TGTGCCAGCAGCTTAGTTCCGACCACCACCTACGAGCAGTACTTC | CASSLVPTTTYEQYF
13 | . | TRBJ2-7 | . | TRBV28 | TGTGCCAGCACCACCCCCGGATGGTCCGAGCAGTACTTC | CASTTPGWSEQYF
15 | TRBD1 | TRBJ2-7 | . | TRBV6-5 | TGTGCCTCCTACGGGACAGGACGTTCCTCCTACGAGCAGTACTTC | CASYGTGRSSYEQYF
14 | . | TRBJ2-2 | . | TRBV4-3 | TGCGCCAGCAGCCAAGACTCGGCTACCGGGGAGCTGTTTTTT | CASSQDSATGELFF
14 | . | TRBJ2-1 | . | TRBV7-2 | TGTGCCAGCAGCTCGAGAAAGACCTACAATGAGCAGTTCTTC | CASSSRKTYNEQFF
13 | . | TRBJ2-5 | . | TRBV7-3 | TGTGCCAGCAGCTCGAGGACTGTAGAGACCCAGTACTTC | CASSSRTVETQYF
12 | . | TRBJ2-1 | . | TRBV12-5 | TGTGCTAGTGGTTGGCCCCCGGGTGAGCAGTTCTTC | CASGWPPGEQFF
15 | TRBD2 | TRBJ2-3 | . | TRBV6-5 | TGTGCCAGCAGTCTTTTAGCGGGGGTCACAGATACGCAGTATTTT | CASSLLAGVTDTQYF
11 | . | TRBJ2-1 | . | TRBV9 | TGTGCCAGCAGCGTAGCGAATGAGCAGTTCTTC | CASSVANEQFF
15 | TRBD1 | TRBJ2-7 | . | TRBV10-3 | TGTGCCATCAGCTTCCAGGGGGCCGTTAGCGACGAGCAGTACTTC | CAISFQGAVSDEQYF